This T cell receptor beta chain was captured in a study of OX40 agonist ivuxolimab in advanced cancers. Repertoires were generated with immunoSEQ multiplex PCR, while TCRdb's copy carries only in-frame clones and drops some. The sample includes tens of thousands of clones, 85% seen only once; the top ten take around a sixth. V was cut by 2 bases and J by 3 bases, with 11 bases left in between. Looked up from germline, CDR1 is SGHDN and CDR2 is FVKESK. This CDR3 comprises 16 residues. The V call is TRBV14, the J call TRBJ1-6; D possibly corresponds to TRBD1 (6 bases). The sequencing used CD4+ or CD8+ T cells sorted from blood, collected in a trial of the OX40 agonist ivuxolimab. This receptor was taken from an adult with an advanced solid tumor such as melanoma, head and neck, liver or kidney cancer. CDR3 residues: CASSQSRDNYNSPLHF. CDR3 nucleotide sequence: TGTGCCAGCAGCCAAAGCCGGGACAACTATAATTCACCCCTCCACTTT.